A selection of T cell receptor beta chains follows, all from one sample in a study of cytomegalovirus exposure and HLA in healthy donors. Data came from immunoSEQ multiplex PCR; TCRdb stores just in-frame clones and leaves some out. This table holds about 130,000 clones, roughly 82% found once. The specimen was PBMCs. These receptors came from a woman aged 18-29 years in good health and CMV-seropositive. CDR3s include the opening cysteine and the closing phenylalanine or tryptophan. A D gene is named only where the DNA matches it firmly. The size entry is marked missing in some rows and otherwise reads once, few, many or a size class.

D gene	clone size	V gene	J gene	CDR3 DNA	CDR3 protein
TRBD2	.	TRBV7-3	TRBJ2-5	TGTGCCAGCAGCTTATCGGGCGGGGGGGCCCAGGAGACCCAGTACTTC	CASSLSGGGAQETQYF
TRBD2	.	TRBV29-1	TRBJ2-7	TGCAGCGTGGAAAGCGGGGAGGCTAACGAGCAGTACTTC	CSVESGEANEQYF
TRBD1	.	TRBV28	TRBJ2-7	TGTGCCAGCAGTTTTCTGAGACAGGGGGCGGGGGAGCAGTACTTC	CASSFLRQGAGEQYF
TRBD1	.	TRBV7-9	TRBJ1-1	TGTTCCAGCAGCCCAGTTTCGGACAGGGGGGCGAACACTGAAGCTTTCTTT	CSSSPVSDRGANTEAFF
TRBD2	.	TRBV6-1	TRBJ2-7	TGTGCCAGCGTGTTAGCGGGGGGCCCGGGGCAGTACTTC	CASVLAGGPGQYF
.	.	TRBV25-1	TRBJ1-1	TGTGCCAGCACTCCAACTCACAGGTTCCCGAACACTGAAGCTTTCTTT	CASTPTHRFPNTEAFF
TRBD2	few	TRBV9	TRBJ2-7	TGTGCCAGCAGCGTAGATGCGGGGGGCCCCTACGAGCAGTACTTC	CASSVDAGGPYEQYF
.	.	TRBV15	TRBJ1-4	TGTGCCACCAGCAGAGTGTACAGGCGTGGCGAAAAACTGTTTTTT	CATSRVYRRGEKLFF
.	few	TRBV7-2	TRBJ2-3	TGTGCCAGCAGCTTCCCACAGGGTGGGGATACGCAGTATTTT	CASSFPQGGDTQYF
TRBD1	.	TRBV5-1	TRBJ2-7	TGCGCCAGCAGCTTGGAAGGTACAGGGGGGCAGTACTTC	CASSLEGTGGQYF
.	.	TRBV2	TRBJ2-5	TGTGCCAGCAGGGGGGACATGAGCACGCAGACCCAGTACTTC	CASRGDMSTQTQYF
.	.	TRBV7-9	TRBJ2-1	TGTGCCAGCAGCTCCCTCGGCGGGGGCGCCTACAATGAGCAGTTCTTC	CASSSLGGGAYNEQFF
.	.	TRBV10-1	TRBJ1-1	TGCGCCAGCAGTGAGGCGGACATAGCGGAGGCTTTCTTT	CASSEADIAEAFF
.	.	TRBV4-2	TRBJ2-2	TGTGCCAGCAGCCAGGGGGGGGGACCGGGGGCTAGGAAGACCGGGGAGCTGTTTTTT	CASSQGGGPGARKTGELFF
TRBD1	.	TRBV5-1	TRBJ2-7	TGCGCCAGCAGTTCCGGACAGGTCAGAGGCTACGAGCAGTACTTC	CASSSGQVRGYEQYF
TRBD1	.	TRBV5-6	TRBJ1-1	TGTGCCAGCAGCTCAGACAGGGGCACTGCGAACACTGAAGCTTTCTTT	CASSSDRGTANTEAFF
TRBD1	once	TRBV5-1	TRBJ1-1	TGCGCCAGCAGCCGGGACAGGGCGAGGAACACTGAAGCTTTCTTT	CASSRDRARNTEAFF
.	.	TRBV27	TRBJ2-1	TGTGCCAGCAGTCCACACAGGAGTCTCTCCTACAATGAGCAGTTCTTC	CASSPHRSLSYNEQFF
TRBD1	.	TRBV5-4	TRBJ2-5	TGTGCCAGCAGCTTAGGGGACAGGGGGACAGAGACCCAGTACTTC	CASSLGDRGTETQYF
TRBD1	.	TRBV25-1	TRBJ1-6	TGTGCCAGCAGTGTCGGCACAGGGGTCTCTTATAATTCACCCCTCCACTTT	CASSVGTGVSYNSPLHF
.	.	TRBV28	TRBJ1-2	TGTGCCAGCAGCGGCGGCGGCTATGGCTACACCTTC	CASSGGGYGYTF
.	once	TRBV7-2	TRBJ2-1	TGTGCCAGCAGCTTAACAGTAAATGAGCAGTTCTTC	CASSLTVNEQFF
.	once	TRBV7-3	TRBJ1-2	TGTGCCAGCAGCTTATTTTTCACAGGGACCACGAAAACCCATGGCTACACCTTC	CASSLFFTGTTKTHGYTF
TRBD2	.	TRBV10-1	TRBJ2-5	TGCGCCAGCGGAGCGCCTAGCGGGGCCCCAGAGACCCAGTACTTC	CASGAPSGAPETQYF
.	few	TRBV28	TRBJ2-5	TGTGCTACCAAGGGGGCGGGGATAGAGACCCAGTACTTC	CATKGAGIETQYF
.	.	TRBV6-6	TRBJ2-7	TGTGCCAGCAGTACCCTTCCGGGACTCCCGCCTAACGAGCAGTACTTC	CASSTLPGLPPNEQYF
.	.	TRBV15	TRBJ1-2	TGTGCCACCAGAGGGGGATTGGGGCTAAGTGGCTACACCTTC	CATRGGLGLSGYTF
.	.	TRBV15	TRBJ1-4	TGTGCCACCGGGAGGAATGGGGAAAAACTGTTTTTT	CATGRNGEKLFF
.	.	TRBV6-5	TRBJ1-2	TGTGCCAGCCGTGGGGGGGGACACTATGGCTACACCTTC	CASRGGGHYGYTF
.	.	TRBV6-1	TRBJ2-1	TGTGCCAGCAGTGGGGAGAGCGGGTCCTACAATGAGCAGTTCTTC	CASSGESGSYNEQFF
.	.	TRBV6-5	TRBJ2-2	TGTGCCAGCACAAGGGGGTCCACCGGGGAGCTGTTTTTT	CASTRGSTGELFF
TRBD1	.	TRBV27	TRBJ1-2	TGTGCCAGCAGTTTTACAGGGGGCATCTATGGCTACACCTTC	CASSFTGGIYGYTF
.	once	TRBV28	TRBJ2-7	TGTGCCAGCAGTCCCCTGACTGACTCCTACGAGCAGTACTTC	CASSPLTDSYEQYF
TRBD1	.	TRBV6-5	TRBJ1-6	TGTGCCAGCAGAGACGGAGGGGGCAATTCACCCCTCCACTTT	CASRDGGGNSPLHF
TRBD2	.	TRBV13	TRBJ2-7	TGTGCCAGCAGTAGGAGGTTTAGCGGGGGGCCGAGCGAGCAGTACTTC	CASSRRFSGGPSEQYF
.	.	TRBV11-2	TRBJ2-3	TGTGCCAGCAGCTTAGGTTTAAGAAAGATACTAGGTTCCTCGGGAGCGCAGTATTTT	CASSLGLRKILGSSGAQYF
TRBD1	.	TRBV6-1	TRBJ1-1	TGTGGACTCCGGGAAACAGGGGGGCGTACTGAAGCTTTCTTT	CGLRETGGRTEAFF
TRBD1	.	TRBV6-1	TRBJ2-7	TGTGCCAGCAGTGAACCCGGACAGGGCTACGAGCAGTACTTC	CASSEPGQGYEQYF
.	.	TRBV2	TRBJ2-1	TGTGCCAGCAGGGGCTTCCGGGACTCGGACTACAATGAGCAGTTCTTC	CASRGFRDSDYNEQFF
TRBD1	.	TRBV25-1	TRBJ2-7	TGTGCCAGCAGTGTAGGGGGCGGCGGGTCGGACGAGCAGTACTTC	CASSVGGGGSDEQYF
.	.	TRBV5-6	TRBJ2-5	TGTGCCAGCAGCTTGGGGGCCCAAGAGACCCAGTACTTC	CASSLGAQETQYF
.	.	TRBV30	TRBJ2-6	TGTGCCTGGAGTGTTTGGTCAGGGTACGCTGGGGCCAACGTCCTGACTTTC	CAWSVWSGYAGANVLTF
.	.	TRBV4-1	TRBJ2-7	TGCGCCAGCAGCCGGACGGCACCGGGAGCCTCCGAGCAGTACTTC	CASSRTAPGASEQYF
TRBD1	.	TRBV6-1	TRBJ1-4	TGTGCCAGCAGGAAGGGGACAGTTAATGAAAAACTGTTTTTT	CASRKGTVNEKLFF
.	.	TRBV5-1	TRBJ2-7	TGCGCCAGCCACTCTACCTACGAGCAGTACTTC	CASHSTYEQYF
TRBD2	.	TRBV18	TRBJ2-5	TGTGCCAGCTCACCCAGGGAGGGGGAGACCCAGTACTTC	CASSPREGETQYF
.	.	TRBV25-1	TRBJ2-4	TGTGCCAGCAGTGAGAATTTTAAGGGGGACACCAAAAACATTCAGTACTTC	CASSENFKGDTKNIQYF
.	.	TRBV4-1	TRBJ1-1	TGCGCCAGCAGTCACCCCGGGGACACTGAAGCTTTCTTT	CASSHPGDTEAFF
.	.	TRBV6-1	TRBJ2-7	TGTGCCAGCAGCCGGGACTTGTACGAGCAGTACTTC	CASSRDLYEQYF
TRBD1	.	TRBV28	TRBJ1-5	TGTGCCAGCAGTTTATCGGGACAGCTCAATCAGCCCCAGCATTTT	CASSLSGQLNQPQHF
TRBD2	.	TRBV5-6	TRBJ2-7	TGTGCCAGCAGCTTGGGCCGGAGCGGGGGGCTATCCTACGAGCAGTACTTC	CASSLGRSGGLSYEQYF
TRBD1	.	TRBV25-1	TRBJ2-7	TGTGCCAGCAGTGAAACAGGGGGCCACTCCTACGAGCAGTACTTC	CASSETGGHSYEQYF
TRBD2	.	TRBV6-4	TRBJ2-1	TGTGCCAGTACCCCATTTGCGGGGGGTAACAATGAGCAGTTCTTC	CASTPFAGGNNEQFF
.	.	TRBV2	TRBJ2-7	TGTGCCAGCAGTGAAACGGAGGACAGCTCCTACGAGCAGTACTTC	CASSETEDSSYEQYF
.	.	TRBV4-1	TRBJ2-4	TGCGCCAGCAGCCAATTGACCACAGGGCAAAACATTCAGTACTTC	CASSQLTTGQNIQYF